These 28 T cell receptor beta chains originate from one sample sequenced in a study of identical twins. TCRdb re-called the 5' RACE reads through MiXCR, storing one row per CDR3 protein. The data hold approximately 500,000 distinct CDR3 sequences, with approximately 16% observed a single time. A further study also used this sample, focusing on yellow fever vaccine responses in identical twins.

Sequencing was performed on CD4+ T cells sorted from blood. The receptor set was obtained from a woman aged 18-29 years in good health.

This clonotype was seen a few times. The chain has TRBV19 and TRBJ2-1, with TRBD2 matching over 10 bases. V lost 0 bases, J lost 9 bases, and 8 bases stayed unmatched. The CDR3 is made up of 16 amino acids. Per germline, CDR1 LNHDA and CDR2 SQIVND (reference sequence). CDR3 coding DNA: TGTGCCAGTAGTATAGATGCTAGCGGGAGTTCTTTTGAGCAGTTCTTC. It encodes CASSIDASGSSFEQFF.

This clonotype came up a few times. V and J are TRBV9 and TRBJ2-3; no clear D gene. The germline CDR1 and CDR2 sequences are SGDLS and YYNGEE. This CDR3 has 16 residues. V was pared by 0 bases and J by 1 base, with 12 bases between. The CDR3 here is CASSVGPRLRTDTQYF. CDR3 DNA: TGTGCCAGCAGCGTAGGCCCGCGGCTACGCACAGATACGCAGTATTTT.

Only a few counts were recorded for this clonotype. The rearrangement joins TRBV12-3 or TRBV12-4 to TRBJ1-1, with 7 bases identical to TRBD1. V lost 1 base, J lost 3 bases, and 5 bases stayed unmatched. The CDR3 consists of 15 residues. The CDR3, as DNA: TGTGCCAGCAGTTTAGAACGCAGGGGGGACACTGAAGCTTTCTTT. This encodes CASSLERRGDTEAFF.

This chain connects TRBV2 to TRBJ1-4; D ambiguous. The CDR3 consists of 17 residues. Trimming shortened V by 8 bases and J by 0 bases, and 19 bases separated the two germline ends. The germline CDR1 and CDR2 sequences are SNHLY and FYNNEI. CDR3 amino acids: CASGPMRTPATNEKLFF. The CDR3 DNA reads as TGTGCCAGCGGCCCGATGAGAACCCCTGCAACTAATGAAAAACTGTTTTTT.

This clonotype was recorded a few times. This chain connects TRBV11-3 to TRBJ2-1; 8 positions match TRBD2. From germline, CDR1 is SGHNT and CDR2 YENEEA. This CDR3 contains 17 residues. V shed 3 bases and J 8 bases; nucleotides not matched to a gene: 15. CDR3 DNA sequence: TGTGCCAGCAGCTTGGGTACTAGCGGCCACACTTTGGATGAGCAGTTCTTC. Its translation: CASSLGTSGHTLDEQFF.

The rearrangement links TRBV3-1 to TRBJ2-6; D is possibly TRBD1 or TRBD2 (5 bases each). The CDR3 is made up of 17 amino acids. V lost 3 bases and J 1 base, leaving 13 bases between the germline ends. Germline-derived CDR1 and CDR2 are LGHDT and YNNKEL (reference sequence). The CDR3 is CASSHYWDLSGANVLTF. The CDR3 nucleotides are TGTGCCAGCAGCCACTACTGGGACCTTTCTGGGGCCAACGTCCTGACTTTC.

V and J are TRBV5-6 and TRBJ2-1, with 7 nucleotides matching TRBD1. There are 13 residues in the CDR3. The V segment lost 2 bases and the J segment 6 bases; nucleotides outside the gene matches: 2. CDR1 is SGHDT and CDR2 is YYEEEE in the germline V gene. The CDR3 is CASSFRDSNEQFF. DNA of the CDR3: TGTGCCAGCAGCTTCCGGGACAGCAATGAGCAGTTCTTC.

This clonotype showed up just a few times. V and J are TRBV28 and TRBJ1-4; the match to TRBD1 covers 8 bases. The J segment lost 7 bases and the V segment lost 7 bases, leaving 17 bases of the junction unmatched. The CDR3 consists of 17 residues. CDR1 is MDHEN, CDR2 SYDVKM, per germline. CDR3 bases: TGTGCCAGCACCCCTCTTCGTATCAGGACAGGGAGTGAAAAACTGTTTTTT. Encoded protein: CASTPLRIRTGSEKLFF.

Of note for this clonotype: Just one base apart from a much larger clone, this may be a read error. For the CDR3, the DNA is TGTGCCAGCTGCCTGGGACAGGGCTTGGGCGGGGAGCTGTTTTTT. Protein product: CASCLGQGLGGELFF. The J gene is TRBJ2-2, the V gene TRBV3-1, with 9 bases identical to TRBD1. Germline V gene lookup returns CDR1 LGHDT and CDR2 YNNKEL (reference sequence). Trimming took 8 bases from V and 7 from J; bases not matched to a gene: 11. This CDR3 is built from 15 residues.

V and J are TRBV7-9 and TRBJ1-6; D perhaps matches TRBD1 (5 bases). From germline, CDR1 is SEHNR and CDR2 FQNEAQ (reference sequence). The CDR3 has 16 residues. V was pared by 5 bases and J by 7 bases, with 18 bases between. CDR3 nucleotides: TGTGCCAGCAGCGACAGACCCGGGACGTTGAATTCACCCCTCCACTTT. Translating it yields CASSDRPGTLNSPLHF.

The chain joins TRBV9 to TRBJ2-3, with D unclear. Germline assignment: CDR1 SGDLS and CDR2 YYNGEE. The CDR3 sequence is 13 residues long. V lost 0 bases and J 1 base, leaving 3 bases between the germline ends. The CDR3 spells CASSVEGTDTQYF. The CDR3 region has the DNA TGTGCCAGCAGCGTAGAGGGCACAGATACGCAGTATTTT.

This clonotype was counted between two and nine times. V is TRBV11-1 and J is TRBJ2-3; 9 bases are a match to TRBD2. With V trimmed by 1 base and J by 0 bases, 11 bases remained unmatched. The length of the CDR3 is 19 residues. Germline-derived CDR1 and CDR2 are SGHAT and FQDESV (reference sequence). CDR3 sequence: CASSLGQTSGPTSTDTQYF. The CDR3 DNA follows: TGTGCCAGCAGCTTAGGACAGACTAGCGGACCAACTAGCACAGATACGCAGTATTTT.

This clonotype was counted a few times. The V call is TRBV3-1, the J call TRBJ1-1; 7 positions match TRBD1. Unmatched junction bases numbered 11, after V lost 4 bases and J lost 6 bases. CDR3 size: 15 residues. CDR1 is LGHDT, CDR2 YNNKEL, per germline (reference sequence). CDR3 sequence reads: CASSRLLRGRSEAFF. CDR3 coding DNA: TGTGCCAGCAGCCGGCTTCTCAGGGGGAGGTCTGAAGCTTTCTTT.

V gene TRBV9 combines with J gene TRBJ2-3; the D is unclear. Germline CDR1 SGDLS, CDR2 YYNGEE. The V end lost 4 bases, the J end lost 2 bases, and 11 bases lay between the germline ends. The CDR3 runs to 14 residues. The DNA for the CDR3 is TGTGCCAGCAGCCTTGGGCAGCCCACAGATACGCAGTATTTT. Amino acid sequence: CASSLGQPTDTQYF.

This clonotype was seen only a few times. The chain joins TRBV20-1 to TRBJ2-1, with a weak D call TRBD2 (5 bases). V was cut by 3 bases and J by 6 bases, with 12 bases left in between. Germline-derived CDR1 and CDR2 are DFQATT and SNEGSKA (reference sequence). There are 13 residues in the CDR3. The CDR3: CSASWPEGNEQFF. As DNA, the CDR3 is TGCAGTGCTAGTTGGCCAGAGGGCAATGAGCAGTTCTTC.

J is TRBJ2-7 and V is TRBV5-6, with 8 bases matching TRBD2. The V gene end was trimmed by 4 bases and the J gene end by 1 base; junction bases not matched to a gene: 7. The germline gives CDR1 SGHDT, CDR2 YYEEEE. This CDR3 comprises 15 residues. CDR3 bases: TGTGCCAGCAGCCGGGGGCCTAGCGGGTCCTACGAGCAGTACGTC. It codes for CASSRGPSGSYEQYV.

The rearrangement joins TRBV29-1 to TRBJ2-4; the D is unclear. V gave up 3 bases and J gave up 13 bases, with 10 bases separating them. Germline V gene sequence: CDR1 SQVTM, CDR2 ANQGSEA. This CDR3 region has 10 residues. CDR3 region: CSVEEGTQYF. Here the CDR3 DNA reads TGCAGCGTTGAGGAAGGTACACAGTACTTC.

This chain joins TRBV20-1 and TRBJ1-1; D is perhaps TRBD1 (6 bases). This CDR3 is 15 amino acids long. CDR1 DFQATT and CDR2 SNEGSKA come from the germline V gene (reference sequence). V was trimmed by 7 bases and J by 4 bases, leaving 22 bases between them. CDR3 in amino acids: CSVRGGVVLGTEAFF. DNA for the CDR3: TGCAGTGTCCGAGGGGGGGTAGTACTAGGCACTGAAGCTTTCTTT.

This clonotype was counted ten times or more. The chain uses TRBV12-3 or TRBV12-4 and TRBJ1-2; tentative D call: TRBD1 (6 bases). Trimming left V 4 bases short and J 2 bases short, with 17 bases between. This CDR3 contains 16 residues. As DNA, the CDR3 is TGTGCCAGCAGTTCCTTTCGGCAGGGGAGGAACTATGGCTACACCTTC. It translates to CASSSFRQGRNYGYTF.

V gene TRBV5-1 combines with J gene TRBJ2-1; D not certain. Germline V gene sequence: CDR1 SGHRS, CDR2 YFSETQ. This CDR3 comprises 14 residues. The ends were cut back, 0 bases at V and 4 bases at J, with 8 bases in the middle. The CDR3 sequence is CASSLGAPYNEQFF. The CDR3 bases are TGCGCCAGCAGCTTGGGGGCACCGTACAATGAGCAGTTCTTC.

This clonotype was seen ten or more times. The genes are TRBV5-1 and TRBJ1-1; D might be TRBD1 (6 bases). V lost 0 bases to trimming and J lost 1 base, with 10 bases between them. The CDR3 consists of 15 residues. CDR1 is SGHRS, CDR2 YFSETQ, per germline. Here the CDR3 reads CASSLAMGANTEAFF. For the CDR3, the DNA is TGCGCCAGCAGCTTGGCCATGGGGGCGAACACTGAAGCTTTCTTT.

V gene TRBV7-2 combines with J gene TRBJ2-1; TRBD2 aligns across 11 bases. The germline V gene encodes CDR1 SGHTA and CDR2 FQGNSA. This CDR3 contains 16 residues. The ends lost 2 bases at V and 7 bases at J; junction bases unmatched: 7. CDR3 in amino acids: CASSLRSSGGWNEQFF. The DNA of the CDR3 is TGTGCCAGCAGCTTAAGGTCTAGCGGGGGGTGGAATGAGCAGTTCTTC.

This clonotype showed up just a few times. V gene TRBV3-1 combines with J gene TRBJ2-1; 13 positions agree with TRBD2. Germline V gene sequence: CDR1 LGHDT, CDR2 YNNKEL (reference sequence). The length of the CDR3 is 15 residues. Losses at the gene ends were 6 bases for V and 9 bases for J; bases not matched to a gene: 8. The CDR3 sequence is CASSYRTSGSGEQFF. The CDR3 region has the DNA TGTGCCAGCAGTTACAGGACTAGCGGGAGTGGTGAGCAGTTCTTC.

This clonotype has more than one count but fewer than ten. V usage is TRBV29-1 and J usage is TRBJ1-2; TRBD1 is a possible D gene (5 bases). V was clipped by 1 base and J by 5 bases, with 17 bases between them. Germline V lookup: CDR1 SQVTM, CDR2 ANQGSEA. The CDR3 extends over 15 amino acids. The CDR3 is CSVEGKFDRFYGYTF. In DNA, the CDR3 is TGCAGCGTTGAAGGAAAATTCGACAGATTTTATGGCTACACCTTC.

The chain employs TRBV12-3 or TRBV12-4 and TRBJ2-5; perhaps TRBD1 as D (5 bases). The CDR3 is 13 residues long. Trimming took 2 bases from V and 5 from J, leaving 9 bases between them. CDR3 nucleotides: TGTGCCAGCAGTTTATCAGGGCACGAGACCCAGTACTTC. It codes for CASSLSGHETQYF.

The CDR3 here is CASSFLGGEELETQYF. In DNA form, the CDR3 reads TGTGCCAGCAGTTTTCTAGGGGGAGAAGAACTAGAGACCCAGTACTTC. The chain employs TRBV28 and TRBJ2-5, with D tentatively TRBD1 (6 bases). V was pared by 3 bases and J by 4 bases, with 18 bases between. Germline loops: CDR1 MDHEN, CDR2 SYDVKM. The CDR3 length is 16 residues.

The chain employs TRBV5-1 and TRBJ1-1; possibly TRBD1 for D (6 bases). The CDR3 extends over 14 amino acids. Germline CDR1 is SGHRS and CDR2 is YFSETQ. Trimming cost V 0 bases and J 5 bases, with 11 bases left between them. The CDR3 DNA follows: TGCGCCAGCAGCTTGGAACAGGGACGGACTGAAGCTTTCTTT. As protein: CASSLEQGRTEAFF.

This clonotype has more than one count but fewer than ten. Here the CDR3 DNA reads TGCGCCAGCAGCCTACTGGGGGCCGACTCAAACACTGAAGCTTTCTTT. Translating it yields CASSLLGADSNTEAFF. The rearrangement uses TRBV5-1 and TRBJ1-1; possibly TRBD1 for D (6 bases). Per the germline V gene, CDR1 is SGHRS and CDR2 is YFSETQ. The CDR3 sequence is 16 residues long. V gave up 4 bases and J gave up 2 bases, with 18 bases separating them. The complete variable domain, with remaining parts taken from reference TRBV5-1 and TRBJ1-1, reads KAGVTQTPRYLIKTRGQQVTLSCSPISGHRSVSWYQQTPGQGLQFLFEYFSETQRNKGNFPGRFSGRQFSNSRSEMNVSTLELGDSALYLCASSLLGADSNTEAFFGQGTRLTVV.